This passage covers 23 T cell receptor beta chains from one sample sequenced in a study of T cells in Graves' hyperthyroidism and ophthalmopathy. Using RNA transcripts as the source, TCR beta CDR3 regions were amplified. The study used the HTBI primer set for a first-round RT-PCR of the TCR CDR3. TCRdb reprocessed the multiplex PCR reads via MiXCR and lists one record per CDR3 protein. The profile covers tens of thousands of distinct CDR3 sequences, with about 50% appearing a single time and 5.5% to 7.5% taken by the ten largest. Sequenced input: blood. These receptors all stem from a woman in her fifties or sixties with Graves' hyperthyroidism that later progressed to Graves' ophthalmopathy.

This clonotype was observed many times. V and J are TRBV4-2 and TRBJ2-3; the match to TRBD2 covers 10 bases. The CDR3 loop spans 17 amino acids. Trimming removed 3 bases from V and 5 bases from J; junction bases left unmatched: 11. Germline CDR1 LGHNA, CDR2 YNFKEQ. CDR3 coding DNA: TGTGCCAGCAGCCAGCCGTCTAGCGGGAGCATGAGAGATACGCAGTATTTT. Its translation is CASSQPSSGSMRDTQYF.

The chain recombines TRBV19 with TRBJ1-3; no definite D call. V was clipped by 4 bases and J by 1 base, with 17 bases between them. Germline V CDR1 and CDR2: LNHDA, SQIVND (reference sequence). CDR3 length: 17 amino acids. The CDR3 is CASSRTSGRKSGNTIYF. In nucleotides, the CDR3 is TGTGCCAGTAGTAGAACTAGCGGACGGAAATCTGGAAACACCATATATTTT.

In this sample, this clonotype turned up many times. This chain links TRBV5-8 with TRBJ2-7, with D possibly being TRBD1 or TRBD2 (5 bases each). Trimming removed 3 bases from V and 9 bases from J, with 22 bases in between. The CDR3 totals 15 residues. Per germline, CDR1 SGHTS and CDR2 YDEGEE. The CDR3 DNA sequence: TGTGCCAGCAGCTCCCCTAAGACTGGAATGAGGGGGCAGTACTTC. Translating gives CASSSPKTGMRGQYF.

The V call is TRBV6-6, the J call TRBJ2-3; 9 bases map to TRBD1. The V gene's germline CDR1 is MNHNY and CDR2 SVGAGI (reference sequence). The CDR3 totals 14 residues. The junction had 11 bases not matched to a gene; V was cut back by 5 bases and J by 11 bases. The CDR3 coding sequence is TGTGCCAGCAGTCCGGGACAGGGAAAGAATGAGCAGTATTTT. Protein sequence: CASSPGQGKNEQYF.

The rearrangement links TRBV5-1 to TRBJ1-1; 8 bases map to TRBD1. Trimming took 1 base from V and 0 from J; bases not matched to a gene: 8. The germline V gene encodes CDR1 SGHRS and CDR2 YFSETQ. The CDR3 runs 17 residues. The CDR3 region is CASSLYGTGGMNTEAFF. The CDR3 DNA reads TGCGCCAGCAGCTTGTATGGGACAGGCGGGATGAACACTGAAGCTTTCTTT. Complete variable domain (other parts from reference TRBV5-1 and TRBJ1-1): KAGVTQTPRYLIKTRGQQVTLSCSPISGHRSVSWYQQTPGQGLQFLFEYFSETQRNKGNFPGRFSGRQFSNSRSEMNVSTLELGDSALYLCASSLYGTGGMNTEAFFGQGTRLTVV.

In its sample, this clonotype ranks as medium-sized. The rearrangement joins TRBV24-1 to TRBJ1-5; TRBD1 is a possible D gene (6 bases). Looked up from germline, CDR1 is KGHDR and CDR2 is SFDVKD. V was cut by 4 bases and J by 4 bases, with 16 bases left in between. This CDR3 is built from 16 residues. Here the CDR3 DNA reads TGTGCCACCAGTGACACCACCGACAGGAGAAATCAGCCCCAGCATTTT. Translated, it gives CATSDTTDRRNQPQHF.

The V and J genes are TRBV19 and TRBJ1-3; no firm D call. CDR3 length: 14 residues. Germline V lookup: CDR1 LNHDA, CDR2 SQIVND (reference sequence). Trimming stripped 1 base from V and 4 bases from J, with 8 bases between. The CDR3 sequence: CASSIVPNGNTIYF. The CDR3 region has the DNA TGTGCCAGTAGTATAGTTCCTAACGGAAACACCATATATTTT.

Details on this clonotype: Germline is not matched at one junction end, which may reflect a read error. The rearrangement links TRBV12-3 or TRBV12-4 to TRBJ2-3, with D tentatively TRBD2 (6 bases). CDR3 size: 14 residues. The CDR3 loop is CASSSCGKGDTQYF. As DNA, the CDR3 is TGTGCTAGCAGCTCTTGCGGGAAGGGAGATACGCAGTATTTT.

In DNA form, the CDR3 reads TGTGCCAGCAGCGCCCACCTCGGTCAGGATTCCACAGATACGCAGTATTTT. The encoded protein is CASSAHLGQDSTDTQYF. The chain couples TRBV12-3 or TRBV12-4 to TRBJ2-3; no reliable D call. The CDR3 sequence is 17 residues long. Trimming removed 6 bases from V and 2 bases from J, with 21 bases in between.

This clonotype has at least ten counts. The rearrangement links TRBV11-2 to TRBJ1-1; possibly TRBD1 for D (5 bases). Germline V lookup: CDR1 SGHAT, CDR2 FQNNGV. Trimming cost V 5 bases and J 1 base, with 8 bases left between them. The CDR3 contains 13 residues. The CDR3 nucleotides read TGTGCCAGCAGCACGACAGAGAACACTGAAGCTTTCTTT. Translating gives CASSTTENTEAFF.

This clonotype was observed once. The chain uses TRBV2 and TRBJ1-6, with 7 nucleotides matching TRBD1. The germline gives CDR1 SNHLY, CDR2 FYNNEI. The CDR3 sequence is 15 residues long. J lost 9 bases, V lost 4 bases, and 9 bases had no gene match. CDR3 loop: CASSAGQDEGSPLHF. The DNA for the CDR3 is TGTGCCAGCAGTGCCGGACAGGACGAGGGTTCACCCCTCCACTTT.

As for this clonotype: One end of the junction does not line up with germline, which may come from a read error. The chain carries TRBV5-6 and TRBJ2-3; perhaps TRBD1 as D (6 bases). The germline gives CDR1 SGHDT, CDR2 YYEEEE. The CDR3 has 14 amino acids. CDR3 loop: CASSRNRVTDTRYF. DNA of the CDR3: TGTGCCAGCAGCCGGAACAGGGTTACAGATACGCGGTATTTT.

This clonotype was detected ten times or more. This chain joins TRBV2 and TRBJ2-3, with D perhaps matching TRBD2 (6 bases). This CDR3 spans 13 amino acids. Trimming shortened V by 8 bases and J by 5 bases, and 14 bases separated the two germline ends. In germline, CDR1 is SNHLY, CDR2 FYNNEI. The CDR3 DNA is TGTGCCAGCTGCCGAGGAGCGGGAGATACGCAGTATTTT. Translating gives CASCRGAGDTQYF.

CDR3 DNA sequence: TGTGCCAGCAGCTTAACTAGTGGGGGTGCCTACGAGCAGTACTTC. This codes for CASSLTSGGAYEQYF. The genes are TRBV7-2 and TRBJ2-7; D assignment may be TRBD1 or TRBD2 (5 bases each). The CDR3 extends over 15 amino acids. The germline V gene has CDR1 SGHTA and CDR2 FQGNSA. V was trimmed by 2 bases and J by 2 bases, leaving 13 bases between them.

This clonotype was recorded a few times. V is TRBV19 and J is TRBJ1-1; 8 nucleotides agree with TRBD1. CDR3 length equals 14 residues. Germline V gene lookup returns CDR1 LNHDA and CDR2 SQIVND (reference sequence). Trimming took 4 bases from V and 4 from J; bases not matched to a gene: 5. The CDR3 region is CASSTGTGSTEAFF. The CDR3 DNA reads as TGTGCCAGTAGTACTGGGACAGGTAGCACTGAAGCTTTCTTT. Complete variable domain (other parts from reference TRBV19 and TRBJ1-1): DGGITQSPKYLFRKEGQNVTLSCEQNLNHDAMYWYRQDPGQGLRLIYYSQIVNDFQKGDIAEGYSVSREKKESFPLTVTSAQKNPTAFYLCASSTGTGSTEAFFGQGTRLTVV.

This clonotype appeared a single time. The V call is TRBV20-1, the J call TRBJ1-4, with 12 bases lining up with TRBD1. CDR1 and CDR2 from the germline V gene are DFQATT and SNEGSKA (reference sequence). This CDR3 region has 16 residues. V was pared by 5 bases and J by 5 bases, with 9 bases of the junction left unmatched. Here the CDR3 reads CSARRDRGHLNEKLFF. The CDR3 bases are TGCAGTGCTCGCCGGGACAGGGGGCACTTGAATGAAAAACTGTTTTTT.

This clonotype was seen repeatedly, ten times or more. The CDR3 spells CASSEASGSSYEQYF. CDR3 nucleotide sequence: TGTGCCAGCAGTGAAGCTAGCGGGAGCTCCTACGAGCAGTACTTC. This sequence joins TRBV2 and TRBJ2-7; 9 bases are shared with TRBD2. This CDR3 contains 15 residues. The V gene end was trimmed by 0 bases and the J gene end by 0 bases; junction bases not matched to a gene: 0. Germline V lookup: CDR1 SNHLY, CDR2 FYNNEI.

This clonotype was seen at least ten times. The chain links TRBV9 to TRBJ2-1, with D unresolved. This CDR3 region has 14 residues. V was cut by 0 bases and J by 6 bases, with 10 bases left in between. CDR1 is SGDLS and CDR2 is YYNGEE in the germline V gene. The CDR3 sequence: CASSVEKFGNEQFF. The DNA for the CDR3 is TGTGCCAGCAGCGTAGAAAAGTTCGGCAATGAGCAGTTCTTC.

Here the CDR3 reads CATSSPLAGDVTDTQYF. CDR3 coding DNA: TGTGCCACCAGCAGCCCACTAGCGGGGGACGTCACAGATACGCAGTATTTT. The chain joins TRBV15 to TRBJ2-3; 11 bases fit TRBD2. CDR1 is LNHNV and CDR2 is YYDKDF in the germline V gene (reference sequence). The CDR3 has 17 residues. The V gene end was trimmed by 3 bases and the J gene end by 2 bases; junction bases not matched to a gene: 7.

This clonotype was observed many times. The chain recombines TRBV30 with TRBJ2-1, with D hard to call. Between the trimmed V and J ends, which lost 0 bases and 0 bases, there was a span of 6 bases. Germline V lookup: CDR1 GTSNPN, CDR2 SVGIG (reference sequence). This CDR3 has 14 residues. The CDR3 loop is CAWSVLSSYNEQFF. The CDR3 DNA reads TGTGCCTGGAGTGTACTGAGCTCCTACAATGAGCAGTTCTTC. Looking up the rest from reference TRBV30 and TRBJ2-1 gives the full variable domain: SQTIHQWPATLVQPVGSPLSLECTVEGTSNPNLYWYRQAAGRGLQLLFYSVGIGQISSEVPQNLSASRPQDRQFILSSKKLLLSDSGFYLCAWSVLSSYNEQFFGPGTRLTVL.

Concerning this clonotype itself: One end of the junction fails to match germline, which may point to a read error. The CDR3 is CAGSSTLYRNTEAFF. The CDR3 DNA sequence: TGTGCCGGTAGTAGCACCCTGTACAGGAACACTGAAGCTTTCTTT. The chain couples TRBV19 to TRBJ1-1; no firm D call. CDR1 is LNHDA and CDR2 is SQIVND in the germline V gene (reference sequence). The CDR3 sequence is 15 residues long.

The CDR3 bases are TGTGCCAGCAGTGAAATCGTCAGAGAGACCCAGTACTTC. Amino acids: CASSEIVRETQYF. The genes are TRBV2 and TRBJ2-5; D not resolved. CDR3 size: 13 residues. Per germline, CDR1 SNHLY and CDR2 FYNNEI. V was shortened by 2 bases and J by 4 bases, with 8 bases between the two germline ends.

Many counts were recorded for this clonotype. The chain employs TRBV7-9 and TRBJ2-1; 8 nucleotides align to TRBD1. Germline V gene sequence: CDR1 SEHNR, CDR2 FQNEAQ (reference sequence). This CDR3 spans 17 amino acids. V trimming: 1 base; J trimming: 7 bases; junction bases outside the gene matches: 12. CDR3 amino acids: CASSLDTIGQGRNEQFF. In DNA form, the CDR3 reads TGTGCCAGCAGCTTAGACACCATCGGACAGGGAAGGAATGAGCAGTTCTTC.